This TCR beta chain was retrieved from a study of blood T cells in healthy people across ages. In the study overall: For every two T cells, template switching captured about one barcoded beta molecule.

Broader study findings: Per million T cells, the diversity of TCR beta decreased roughly linearly as age advanced.

Remarks on this clonotype: Its antigen is still unknown.

Using a J-beta primer mix together with a sample-barcoded 5' primer, a second PCR was run for roughly 6 to 12 cycles. Each cDNA molecule carried a tag from a template-switch adaptor that contained 12 random nucleotides. TCRdb re-called the 5' RACE reads through MiXCR, storing one row per CDR3 protein. The table shows some 1.7 million distinct CDR3 sequences, with under 30% occurring only once. The CDR3 sequence is 17 residues long. Trimming removed 0 bases at V and 10 bases at J, with 25 bases between. Germline assignment: CDR1 SGHRS and CDR2 YFSETQ. This chain links TRBV5-1 with TRBJ1-2, with D perhaps matching TRBD1 (5 bases). The origin of this receptor is a woman aged 25 to 45 in good health. Material: blood. The CDR3 region is CASSLDNYRKRGPLYTF. The CDR3, as DNA: TGCGCCAGCAGCTTGGACAATTACAGGAAGCGGGGCCCCCTCTACACCTTC.